The 20 T cell receptor beta chains listed next were all sequenced from one sample in a study of T cell changes during pregnancy in multiple sclerosis. The data were produced by immunoSEQ multiplex PCR, yet TCRdb's version contains in-frame clones alone and is incomplete. Found here are 55,000 to 65,000 clones, just under 95% of them singletons; the top ten hold more than 1.2%. The sequences come from peripheral blood, collected in the second trimester of pregnancy. Receptor source: a female donor with multiple sclerosis, enrolled in a pregnancy study.

The rearrangement links TRBV19 to TRBJ1-2, with D unclear. Germline values: CDR1 LNHDA, CDR2 SQIVND (reference sequence). This CDR3 spans 14 amino acids. Trimming took 3 bases from V and 7 from J, leaving 15 bases between them. CDR3: CASSISGWRLGYTF. The CDR3 DNA is TGTGCCAGTAGTATCTCCGGATGGCGGCTTGGCTACACCTTC.

The V call is TRBV19, the J call TRBJ1-1, with D perhaps matching TRBD1 (6 bases). V was clipped by 5 bases and J by 1 base, with 11 bases between them. This CDR3 contains 14 residues. Looked up from germline, CDR1 is LNHDA and CDR2 is SQIVND (reference sequence). The chain's CDR3 is CASSATGKNTEAFF. CDR3 nucleotides: TGTGCCAGTAGTGCGACAGGAAAGAACACTGAAGCTTTCTTT.

A few counts support this clone. The CDR3 region is CASSRASGYTDTQYF. The CDR3 DNA reads TGTGCCAGCAGCAGGGCTAGCGGGTACACAGATACGCAGTATTTT. The chain employs TRBV7-2 and TRBJ2-3, with TRBD2 matching 8 bases. In germline, CDR1 is SGHTA, CDR2 FQGNSA. J was trimmed by 2 bases and V by 5 bases; bases with no gene match: 6. This CDR3 is built from 15 residues.

The rearrangement uses TRBV5-6 and TRBJ2-1; D is unresolved. Germline V lookup: CDR1 SGHDT, CDR2 YYEEEE. Trimming removed 0 bases from V and 7 bases from J, with 17 bases in between. There are 16 residues in the CDR3. CDR3 DNA: TGTGCCAGCAGCTTGGTCGCTCTGGGCCTGAAGAATGAGCAGTTCTTC. As protein: CASSLVALGLKNEQFF.

The rearrangement joins TRBV5-1 to TRBJ1-4; unclear D gene. Germline-derived CDR1 and CDR2 are SGHRS and YFSETQ. Trimming took off 5 bases at V and 4 bases at J, with 9 bases between the two ends. The CDR3 extends over 13 amino acids. For the CDR3, the DNA is TGCGCCAGCAGGGAGCTACTTAATGAAAAACTGTTTTTT. Translation: CASRELLNEKLFF.

The gene calls are TRBV6-4 and TRBJ1-6, with a weak D call TRBD1 (5 bases). There are 15 residues in the CDR3. V lost 8 bases and J lost 8, with 19 bases in between. In germline, CDR1 is MRHNA, CDR2 SNTAGT. CDR3 amino acids: CASSSGQGGYSPLHF. In nucleotides, the CDR3 is TGTGCCAGCTCATCGGGTCAGGGAGGTTATTCACCCCTCCACTTT.

The chain combines TRBV7-6 with TRBJ2-2; the match to TRBD2 covers 10 bases. V dropped 4 bases and J dropped 5; count of bases not matched to a gene: 7. CDR1 SGHVS and CDR2 FNYEAQ come from the germline V gene. CDR3 length equals 16 residues. The CDR3 protein is CASSSYQTSGTGELFF. CDR3 DNA: TGTGCCAGCAGCTCCTACCAGACTAGCGGGACCGGGGAGCTGTTTTTT.

The chain joins TRBV25-1 to TRBJ1-1; no firm D call. CDR1 and CDR2 from the germline V gene are MGHDK and SYGVNS. There are 15 residues in the CDR3. Trimming left V 3 bases short and J 1 base short, with 12 bases between. CDR3 residues: CASSDPGVENTEAFF. DNA for the CDR3: TGTGCCAGCAGTGACCCCGGGGTCGAGAACACTGAAGCTTTCTTT.

The chain carries TRBV30 and TRBJ2-5; tentatively, D is TRBD1 (6 bases). The J call may be wrong; the DNA end is better matched by TRBJ2-7. This CDR3 comprises 13 residues. Per the germline V gene, CDR1 is GTSNPN and CDR2 is SVGIG (reference sequence). The CDR3 region has the DNA TGTGCCTGGAGTACCGGACAGTTCTACGAGCAGTACTTC. It codes for CAWSTGQFYEQYF.

The J gene is TRBJ2-7, the V gene TRBV7-9; tentatively, D is TRBD2 (5 bases). The CDR3 consists of 14 residues. CDR1 is SEHNR, CDR2 FQNEAQ, per germline (reference sequence). Trimming took 4 bases from V and 8 from J, leaving 18 bases between them. CDR3 amino acids: CASSSRYRGFQQYF. The CDR3, as DNA: TGTGCCAGCAGCTCCCGTTATAGAGGGTTTCAGCAGTACTTC.

The rearrangement links TRBV4-3 to TRBJ1-2, with a weak D call TRBD1 (6 bases). Looked up from germline, CDR1 is LGHNA and CDR2 is YSLEER. Trimming removed 0 bases from V and 4 bases from J, with 9 bases in between. The CDR3 covers 14 residues. CDR3 sequence: CASSQELQGYGYTF. In DNA, the CDR3 is TGCGCCAGCAGCCAAGAACTACAGGGCTATGGCTACACCTTC.

The V call is TRBV10-3, the J call TRBJ2-2; weak D call: TRBD2 (6 bases). V was shortened by 8 bases and J by 2 bases, with 12 bases between the two germline ends. Germline V gene data show CDR1 as ENHRY and CDR2 as SYGVKD. This CDR3 has 14 residues. CDR3 bases: TGTGCCATCCCGGACGGGGGAAACACCGGGGAGCTGTTTTTT. It codes for CAIPDGGNTGELFF.

This sequence joins TRBV7-2 and TRBJ2-2; 12 nucleotides line up with TRBD2. The V segment lost 5 bases and the J segment 7 bases; nucleotides outside the gene matches: 5. This CDR3 contains 15 residues. Germline CDR1 and CDR2: SGHTA and FQGNSA. CDR3 bases: TGTGCCAGCAGCCCAATGACTAGCGGGAGCGGGGAGCTGTTTTTT. Translated, it gives CASSPMTSGSGELFF.

The rearrangement links TRBV7-9 to TRBJ2-1; 7 bases fit TRBD2. The CDR3 extends over 16 amino acids. V trimming: 0 bases; J trimming: 3 bases; junction bases outside the gene matches: 5. CDR1 is SEHNR and CDR2 is FQNEAQ in the germline V gene (reference sequence). CDR3 DNA: TGTGCCAGCAGCTTAGCGCGGGGGAAGGGCTACAATGAGCAGTTCTTC. The encoded protein is CASSLARGKGYNEQFF.

CDR3 loop: CASSPGTSGAYSYEQYF. In DNA form, the CDR3 reads TGTGCCAGCAGTCCTGGGACTAGCGGGGCCTACTCCTACGAGCAGTACTTC. The genes are TRBV28 and TRBJ2-7; 13 nucleotides align to TRBD2. The germline gives CDR1 MDHEN, CDR2 SYDVKM. There are 17 residues in the CDR3. V shed 5 bases, J shed 0 bases, and the junction held 7 bases outside the gene matches.

This clone was seen once. The rearrangement uses TRBV6-6 and TRBJ1-3, with a possible D match to TRBD1 (6 bases). Germline V gene data show CDR1 as MNHNY and CDR2 as SVGAGI (reference sequence). The CDR3 consists of 15 residues. Trimming took off 2 bases at V and 3 bases at J, with 11 bases between the two ends. CDR3 coding DNA: TGTGCCAGCAGTTACGGGAGACAGGATGGAAACACCATATATTTT. It specifies CASSYGRQDGNTIYF.

The chain employs TRBV12-5 and TRBJ1-2; D remains ambiguous. The CDR3 runs to 14 residues. Germline loops: CDR1 LGHNT, CDR2 FRNRAP. Trimming pared 6 bases from V and 6 bases from J, leaving 17 bases between. DNA of the CDR3: TGTGCTAGTGGCATTGGGGAGGGTCAGGATGGCTACACCTTC. Protein product: CASGIGEGQDGYTF.

V gene TRBV5-6 combines with J gene TRBJ1-5, with unresolved D. CDR3 length equals 13 residues. V lost 3 bases and J lost 3, with 7 bases in between. Per the germline V gene, CDR1 is SGHDT and CDR2 is YYEEEE. The CDR3 region is CASSSYFNQPQHF. CDR3 nucleotide sequence: TGTGCCAGCAGCTCCTACTTCAATCAGCCCCAGCATTTT.

J is TRBJ2-1 and V is TRBV6-1, with 12 bases lining up with TRBD1. After removal of 4 bases from V and 8 bases from J, the junction contained 9 bases not matched to a gene. Germline CDR1 and CDR2: MNHNS and SASEGT. This CDR3 spans 16 amino acids. CDR3 coding DNA: TGTGCCAGCAGTGCCCTCCGGGACAGGGGGCCATATGAGCAGTTCTTC. Its translation: CASSALRDRGPYEQFF.

This CDR3 reads CASSRRTGLSNIQYF. In DNA form, the CDR3 reads TGTGCCAGCAGCCGGAGGACAGGGTTATCGAACATTCAGTACTTC. This chain connects TRBV14 to TRBJ2-4, with 8 nucleotides matching TRBD1. Germline V lookup: CDR1 SGHDN, CDR2 FVKESK. Trimming at V came to 4 bases and at J to 7 bases, leaving 9 bases not matched to a gene. The CDR3 consists of 15 residues.